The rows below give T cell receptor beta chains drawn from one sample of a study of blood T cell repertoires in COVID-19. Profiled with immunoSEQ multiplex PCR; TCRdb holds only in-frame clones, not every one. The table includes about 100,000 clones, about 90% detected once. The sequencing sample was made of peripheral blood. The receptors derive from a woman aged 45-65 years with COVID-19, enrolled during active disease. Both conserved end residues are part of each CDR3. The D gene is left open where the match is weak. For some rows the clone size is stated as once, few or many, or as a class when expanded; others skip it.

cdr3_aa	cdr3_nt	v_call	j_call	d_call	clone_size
CATSDSQVTYEQYF	TGTGCCACCAGTGATTCACAGGTTACCTACGAGCAGTACTTC	TRBV24-1	TRBJ2-7	NA	NA
CASALAGGTDTQYF	TGCGCCAGCGCCCTGGCAGGGGGCACAGATACGCAGTATTTT	TRBV4-1	TRBJ2-3	NA	once
CASSYPGTVYGYTF	TGTGCCAGCAGTTACCCCGGGACAGTCTATGGCTACACCTTC	TRBV6-2/TRBV6-3	TRBJ1-2	TRBD1	NA
CASSLTNNQPQHF	TGTGCCAGCAGCTTAACTAATAATCAGCCCCAGCATTTT	TRBV7-2	TRBJ1-5	NA	NA
CASAYSGVKLFF	TGTGCTAGTGCTTATTCAGGTGTAAAACTGTTTTTT	TRBV12-5	TRBJ1-4	NA	few
CASSVIGTGGSGANVLTF	TGTGCCAGCAGCGTAATCGGGACAGGGGGCTCTGGGGCCAACGTCCTGACTTTC	TRBV9	TRBJ2-6	TRBD1	NA
CASSLVVQKETQYF	TGCGCCAGCAGCTTGGTGGTACAAAAAGAGACCCAGTACTTC	TRBV5-1	TRBJ2-5	NA	NA
CASSESGGELFF	TGCGCCAGCAGCGAGAGCGGCGGGGAGCTGTTTTTT	TRBV5-1	TRBJ2-2	NA	NA
CASSLSRVAFF	TGTGCCAGCAGCTTATCGAGGGTTGCTTTCTTT	TRBV11-3	TRBJ1-1	NA	few
CASSLYRTGSSYEQYF	TGTGCCAGCAGCCTCTACAGGACAGGGAGCTCCTACGAGCAGTACTTC	TRBV7-9	TRBJ2-7	TRBD1	NA
CASSHGWGGNNEQFF	TGTGCCAGCAGCCATGGGTGGGGGGGCAACAATGAGCAGTTCTTC	TRBV3-1/TRBV3-2	TRBJ2-1	NA	NA
CASSEAGNTGELFF	TGTGCCAGCAGTGAGGCAGGGAACACCGGGGAGCTGTTTTTT	TRBV6-4	TRBJ2-2	NA	NA
CASSPQGSYNEQFF	TGTGCCAGCAGTCCGCAGGGTTCCTACAATGAGCAGTTCTTC	TRBV28	TRBJ2-1	NA	NA
CAWKTGGYYGYTF	TGTGCCTGGAAGACAGGGGGCTACTATGGCTACACCTTC	TRBV30	TRBJ1-2	TRBD1	NA
CASSVMASGGASSYNEQFF	TGTGCCAGCAGCGTAATGGCTAGCGGGGGGGCCTCCTCCTACAATGAGCAGTTCTTC	TRBV9	TRBJ2-1	TRBD2	once
CAWKGGGELFF	TGTGCCTGGAAGGGAGGCGGGGAGCTGTTTTTT	TRBV30	TRBJ2-2	NA	NA
CASSMINPGTGNTIYF	TGTGCCAGTAGTATGATCAACCCAGGTACTGGAAACACCATATATTTT	TRBV19	TRBJ1-3	NA	once
CASSFGAASNQPQHF	TGTGCCAGCAGTTTTGGGGCAGCGAGCAATCAGCCCCAGCATTTT	TRBV27	TRBJ1-5	NA	NA
CASSPQGVGRTDTQYF	TGTGCCAGCAGCCCCCAGGGTGTGGGCCGCACAGATACGCAGTATTTT	TRBV3-1/TRBV3-2	TRBJ2-3	NA	NA
CASSYGTSEASDTQYF	TGTGCCAGCAGTTACGGAACCTCCGAGGCGTCAGATACGCAGTATTTT	TRBV6-6	TRBJ2-3	NA	NA
CASSQGQLGQPQHF	TGTGCCAGCAGCCAAGGACAGTTGGGCCAGCCCCAGCATTTT	TRBV3-1/TRBV3-2	TRBJ1-5	NA	NA
CASSMGGQPYEQYF	TGTGCCAGTAGTATGGGGGGACAGCCCTACGAGCAGTACTTC	TRBV19	TRBJ2-7	NA	NA
CASSLAGSYNEQFF	TGCGCCAGCAGCTTGGCGGGTTCCTACAATGAGCAGTTCTTC	TRBV5-1	TRBJ2-1	NA	NA
CASSESGNSGNTIYF	TGCGCCAGCAGTGAGTCCGGGAACTCTGGAAACACCATATATTTT	TRBV10-2	TRBJ1-3	NA	NA
CASSHPTGSGNTIYF	TGCGCCAGCAGCCACCCGACAGGGAGTGGAAACACCATATATTTT	TRBV4-1	TRBJ1-3	TRBD1	NA
CASSVEEAGANVLTF	TGTGCCAGCAGCGTAGAGGAGGCTGGGGCCAACGTCCTGACTTTC	TRBV9	TRBJ2-6	NA	NA
CASSHTLAGYYTDTQYF	TGCGCCAGCAGCCACACATTAGCGGGTTATTACACAGATACGCAGTATTTT	TRBV4-1	TRBJ2-3	TRBD2	NA
CASSLAESSGNTIYF	TGTGCCAGCAGCTTAGCTGAGAGCTCTGGAAACACCATATATTTT	TRBV7-9	TRBJ1-3	NA	NA
CASSDREGAGTEAFF	TGTGCCAGCAGCGACCGGGAGGGGGCTGGCACTGAAGCTTTCTTT	TRBV9	TRBJ1-1	TRBD1	once
CASSQVSGNTGELFF	TGTGCCAGCAGCCAAGTATCCGGGAACACCGGGGAGCTGTTTTTT	TRBV3-1/TRBV3-2	TRBJ2-2	NA	NA
CASSRGVENYGYTF	TGTGCCAGCAGCCGCGGGGTGGAAAACTATGGCTACACCTTC	TRBV7-9	TRBJ1-2	NA	once
CASSTYKQPQHF	TGTGCCAGCAGTACTTATAAACAGCCCCAGCATTTT	TRBV12-3/TRBV12-4	TRBJ1-5	NA	NA
CASSPVFGGTYEQYF	TGCGCCAGCAGCCCGGTCTTCGGCGGGACCTACGAGCAGTACTTC	TRBV5-1	TRBJ2-7	NA	NA
CASSSGADSTDTEAFF	TGTGCCAGCAGCTCAGGGGCGGACAGCACGGACACTGAAGCTTTCTTT	TRBV11-2	TRBJ1-1	NA	NA
CASRLDREGLGYTF	TGTGCAAGTCGCTTAGATAGGGAGGGGCTGGGCTACACCTTC	TRBV12-2	TRBJ1-2	NA	NA
CASRDDSVYSNQPQHF	TGTGCCAGTAGGGATGACAGCGTATATAGCAATCAGCCCCAGCATTTT	TRBV19	TRBJ1-5	NA	once
CASKPRGHEQYF	TGTGCCAGCAAACCCAGGGGCCACGAGCAGTACTTC	TRBV6-4	TRBJ2-7	NA	NA
CAISDLDRGNQPQHF	TGTGCCATCAGTGACCTGGACAGGGGCAATCAGCCCCAGCATTTT	TRBV10-3	TRBJ1-5	TRBD1	NA
CASSLEGLARFTDTQYF	TGTGCCAGCAGCTTAGAGGGACTAGCGAGATTCACAGATACGCAGTATTTT	TRBV7-2	TRBJ2-3	TRBD2	NA
CATSRETGSEQFF	TGTGCCACCAGCAGGGAGACAGGGAGTGAGCAGTTCTTC	TRBV15	TRBJ2-1	TRBD1	NA
CAISDGGSVIQYF	TGTGCCATCAGTGATGGGGGGTCGGTCATTCAGTACTTC	TRBV10-3	TRBJ2-4	NA	NA
CASSLRRAGGGADTQYF	TGCGCCAGCAGCTTGAGGCGAGCGGGGGGCGGGGCAGATACGCAGTATTTT	TRBV5-1	TRBJ2-3	TRBD2	NA
CASSPPGSSYNSPLHF	TGCGCCAGCAGCCCCCCCGGGAGTTCCTATAATTCACCCCTCCACTTT	TRBV4-1	TRBJ1-6	NA	NA
CASSYTGTGDEQYF	TGTGCCAGCAGTTATACCGGGACAGGGGACGAGCAGTACTTC	TRBV27	TRBJ2-7	TRBD1	NA
CASSLEARPNEKLFF	TGTGCCAGCAGCTTGGAGGCCAGGCCTAATGAAAAACTGTTTTTT	TRBV5-5	TRBJ1-4	NA	few
CASSPGGNQPQHF	TGTGCCAGCAGTCCTGGGGGGAATCAGCCCCAGCATTTT	TRBV3-1/TRBV3-2	TRBJ1-5	NA	NA
CASRTVVATNEKLFF	TGTGCCAGCAGAACAGTAGTTGCAACTAATGAAAAACTGTTTTTT	TRBV6-5	TRBJ1-4	NA	NA
CASSLFSSTDTQYF	TGCGCCAGCAGCTTGTTTTCTAGCACAGATACGCAGTATTTT	TRBV5-1	TRBJ2-3	NA	NA
CASSWDRASNEQFF	TGTGCCAGCAGTTGGGACAGGGCTTCGAATGAGCAGTTCTTC	TRBV6-4	TRBJ2-1	TRBD1	NA